The T cell receptor beta chain described here comes from a study of blood T cell repertoires in COVID-19. Here immunoSEQ multiplex PCR was the method, and the copy in TCRdb shows in-frame clones only, minus some. The sample contains approximately 61,000 clones, roughly four fifths of which appear only once. The CDR3 spans 16 residues. The V gene lost 5 bases and the J gene lost 2 bases, with 17 bases spanning the gap. The germline V gene encodes CDR1 MDHEN and CDR2 SYDVKM. Seattle patients were enrolled while actively infected and followed longitudinally. Sequenced input: peripheral blood. This sequence joins TRBV28 and TRBJ2-3; TRBD2 might be the D (5 bases). This clonotype was sampled from a man between 45 and 60 years old with COVID-19, enrolled during active disease. Here the CDR3 DNA reads TGTGCCAGCAGTGGCGGGCAAGCGGAGCACACAGATACGCAGTATTTT. Protein product: CASSGGQAEHTDTQYF.